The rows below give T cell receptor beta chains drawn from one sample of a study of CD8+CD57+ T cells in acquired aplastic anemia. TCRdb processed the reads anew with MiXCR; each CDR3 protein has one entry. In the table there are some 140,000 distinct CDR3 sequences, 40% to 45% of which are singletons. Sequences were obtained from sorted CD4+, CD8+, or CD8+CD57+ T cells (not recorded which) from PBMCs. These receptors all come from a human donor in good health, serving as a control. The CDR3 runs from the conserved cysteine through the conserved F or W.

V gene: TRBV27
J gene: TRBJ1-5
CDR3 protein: CASSLSRVSNQPQHF

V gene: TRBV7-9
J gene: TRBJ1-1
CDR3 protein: CASSLPPGNTEAFF

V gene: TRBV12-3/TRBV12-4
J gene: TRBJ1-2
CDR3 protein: CASSYQGRGYTF

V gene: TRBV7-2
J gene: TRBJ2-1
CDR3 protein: CASSFPGPVHEQFF

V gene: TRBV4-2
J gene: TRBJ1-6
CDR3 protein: CASSQSEVGRSSPLHF

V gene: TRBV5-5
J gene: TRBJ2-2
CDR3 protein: CASSFPSGELFF

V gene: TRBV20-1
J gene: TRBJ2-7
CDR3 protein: CSAPRLAGGRYEQYF

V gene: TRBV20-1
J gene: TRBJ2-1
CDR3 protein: CSAPPGGMNNEQFF

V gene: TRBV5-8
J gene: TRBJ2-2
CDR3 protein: CASSLGGFYTGELFF

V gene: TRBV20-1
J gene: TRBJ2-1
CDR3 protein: CSAREGGVYEQFF

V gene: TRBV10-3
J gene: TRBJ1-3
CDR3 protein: CATLGQGNSLSSGNTIYF

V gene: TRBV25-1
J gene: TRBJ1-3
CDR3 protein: CASRSQGADGNTIYF

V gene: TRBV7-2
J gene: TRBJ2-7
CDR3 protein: CASSLDFDEQYF

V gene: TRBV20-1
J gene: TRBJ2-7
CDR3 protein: CSATPGLAEIYEQYF

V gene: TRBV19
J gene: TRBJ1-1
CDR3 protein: CASRGSIRTEAFF

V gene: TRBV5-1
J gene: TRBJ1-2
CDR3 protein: CASSLAGTANYGYTF

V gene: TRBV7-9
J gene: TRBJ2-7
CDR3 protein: CASSLGGGDEQYF

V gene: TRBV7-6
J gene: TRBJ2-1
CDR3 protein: CASSPVTSGSGRNEQFF

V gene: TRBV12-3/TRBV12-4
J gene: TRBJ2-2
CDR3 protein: CASSDAGELFF

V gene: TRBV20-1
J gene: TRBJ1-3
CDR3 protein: CSARSGARGNTIYF

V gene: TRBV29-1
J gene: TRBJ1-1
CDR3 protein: CSDPHKTGVPGTEAFF

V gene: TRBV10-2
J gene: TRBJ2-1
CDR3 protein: CASRRTGDEQFF

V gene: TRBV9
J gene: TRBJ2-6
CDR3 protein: CASSVLGIGANVLTF

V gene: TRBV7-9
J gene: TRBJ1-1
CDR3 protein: CASSLGGANEAFF

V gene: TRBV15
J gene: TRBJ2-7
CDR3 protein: CATSREDRGNEQYF

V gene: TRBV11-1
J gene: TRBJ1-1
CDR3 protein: CASSWMTGGRYTEAFF

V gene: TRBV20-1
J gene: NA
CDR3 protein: CSARDRGVFNQPQHF

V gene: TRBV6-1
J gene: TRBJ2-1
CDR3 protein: CASCQSGGAVNEQFF

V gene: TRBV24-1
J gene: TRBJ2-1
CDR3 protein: CATSAAGLGGSKDEQFF

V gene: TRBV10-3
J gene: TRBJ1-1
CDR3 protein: CAIRRDREGTEAFF

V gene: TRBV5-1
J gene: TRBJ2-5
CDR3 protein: CASSTSGGGETQYF

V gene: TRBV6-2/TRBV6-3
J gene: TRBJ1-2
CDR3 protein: CASSYSNGWSIGGYTF

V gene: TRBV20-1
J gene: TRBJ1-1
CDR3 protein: CSARDLRGLANTEAFF

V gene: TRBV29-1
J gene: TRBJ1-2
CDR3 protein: CSVRTQTGYGYTF

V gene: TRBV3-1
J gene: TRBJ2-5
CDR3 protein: CASSQEGGSATQYF

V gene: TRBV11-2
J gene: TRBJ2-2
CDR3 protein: CASSSSLGGRSGELFF

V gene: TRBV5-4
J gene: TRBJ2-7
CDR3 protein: CASSSRGETYEQYF

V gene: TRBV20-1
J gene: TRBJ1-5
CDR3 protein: CSAQASGATNQPQHF

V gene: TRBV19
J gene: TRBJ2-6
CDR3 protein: CASSTAGSISGANVLTF

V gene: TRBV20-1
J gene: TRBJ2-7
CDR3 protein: CSASTGGEQYF

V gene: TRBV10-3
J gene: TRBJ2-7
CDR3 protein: CAISDLRGQYF

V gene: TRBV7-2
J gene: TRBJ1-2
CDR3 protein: CASSPDRAYGYTF

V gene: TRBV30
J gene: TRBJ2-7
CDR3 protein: CARNVRQGFYEQYF

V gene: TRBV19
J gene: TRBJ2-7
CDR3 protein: CASRPLAGGNEQYF

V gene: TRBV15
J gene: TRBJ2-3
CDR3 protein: CATSSVSRGRASTDTQYF